This entry features one T cell receptor (beta chain) sequence. The protocol was immunoSEQ multiplex PCR, while the TCRdb copy is restricted to in-frame clones and leaves out a portion. The data contain roughly 70,000 clones, roughly 94% of them seen just once; the ten biggest clones take up less than 3.5%. Germline V lookup: CDR1 PRHDT, CDR2 FYEKMQ (reference sequence). Trimming left V 3 bases short and J 2 bases short, with 5 bases between. The CDR3 is 13 amino acids. This specimen belongs to a study of T cells after somatic rescue of genetic block. The sequenced material came from peripheral blood mononuclear cells (PBMCs). The receptor was derived from a man aged 35-49 years. The chain uses TRBV13 and TRBJ1-3; D not certain. The CDR3 here is CASSLGTGNTIYF. Written as DNA, the CDR3 is TGTGCCAGCAGCTTGGGGACTGGAAACACCATATATTTT.